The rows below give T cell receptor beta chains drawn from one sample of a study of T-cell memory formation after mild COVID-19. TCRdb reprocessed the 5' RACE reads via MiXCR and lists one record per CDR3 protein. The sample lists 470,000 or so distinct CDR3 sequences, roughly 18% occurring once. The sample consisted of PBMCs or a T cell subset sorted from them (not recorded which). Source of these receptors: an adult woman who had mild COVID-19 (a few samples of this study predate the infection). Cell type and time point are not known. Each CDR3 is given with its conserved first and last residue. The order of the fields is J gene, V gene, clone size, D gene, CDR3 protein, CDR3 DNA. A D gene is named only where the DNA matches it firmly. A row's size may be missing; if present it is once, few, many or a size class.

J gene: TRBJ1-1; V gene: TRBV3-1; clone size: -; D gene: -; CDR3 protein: CASSLGHFEAFF; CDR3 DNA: TGTGCCAGCAGCCTGGGACACTTCGAAGCTTTCTTT
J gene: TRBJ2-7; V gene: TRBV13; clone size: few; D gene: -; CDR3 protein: CASSRTGKTSYEQYF; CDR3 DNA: TGTGCCAGCAGCCGGACCGGGAAGACCTCCTACGAGCAGTACTTC
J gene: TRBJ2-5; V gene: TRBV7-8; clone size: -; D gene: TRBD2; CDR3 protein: CASTVARGRETQYF; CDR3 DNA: TGTGCCAGCACCGTTGCCCGCGGGAGGGAGACCCAGTACTTC
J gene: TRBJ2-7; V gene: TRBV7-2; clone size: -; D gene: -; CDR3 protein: CASSRNWGYEQYF; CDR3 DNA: TGTGCCAGCAGCCGTAATTGGGGCTACGAGCAGTACTTC
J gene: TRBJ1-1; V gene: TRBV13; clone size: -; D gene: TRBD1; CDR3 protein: CASSYSTGITEAFF; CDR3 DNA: TGTGCCAGCAGCTACTCGACAGGGATCACTGAAGCTTTCTTT
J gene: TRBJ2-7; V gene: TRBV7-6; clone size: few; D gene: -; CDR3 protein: CASSLSADRAYEQYF; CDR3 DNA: TGTGCCAGCAGCTTATCAGCGGACCGAGCCTACGAGCAGTACTTC
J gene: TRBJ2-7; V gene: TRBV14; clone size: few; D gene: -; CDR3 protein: CASSHERVGYEQYF; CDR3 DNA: TGTGCCAGCAGCCACGAACGGGTTGGGTACGAGCAGTACTTC
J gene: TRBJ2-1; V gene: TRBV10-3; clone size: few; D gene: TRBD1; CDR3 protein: CAISDAGGGDEQFF; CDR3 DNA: TGTGCCATCAGTGACGCAGGGGGTGGGGATGAGCAGTTCTTC
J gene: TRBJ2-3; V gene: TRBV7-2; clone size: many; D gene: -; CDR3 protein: CASSLSITDTQYF; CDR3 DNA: TGTGCCAGCAGCTTAAGCATTACAGATACGCAGTATTTT
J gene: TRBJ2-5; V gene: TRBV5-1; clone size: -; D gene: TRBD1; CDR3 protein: CASSLDGTGQETQYF; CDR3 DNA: TGCGCCAGCAGCTTGGACGGGACAGGACAAGAGACCCAGTACTTC
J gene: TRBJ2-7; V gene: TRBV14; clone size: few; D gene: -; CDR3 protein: CASSQLNTGSYEQYF; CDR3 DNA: TGTGCCAGCAGCCAACTCAACACAGGGTCCTACGAGCAGTACTTC
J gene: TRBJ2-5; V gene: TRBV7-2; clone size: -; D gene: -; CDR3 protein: CASSLVGLESRQRETQYF; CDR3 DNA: TGTGCCAGCAGCTTAGTAGGCCTAGAATCCCGCCAAAGAGAGACCCAGTACTTC
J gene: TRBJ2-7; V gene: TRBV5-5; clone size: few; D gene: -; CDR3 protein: CASSFEVHEQYF; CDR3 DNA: TGTGCCAGCAGCTTTGAGGTCCACGAGCAGTACTTC
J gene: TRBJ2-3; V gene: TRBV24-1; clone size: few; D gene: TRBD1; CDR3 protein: CATSESGQGAGTDTQYF; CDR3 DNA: TGTGCCACCAGTGAGTCCGGGCAGGGGGCAGGAACAGATACGCAGTATTTT
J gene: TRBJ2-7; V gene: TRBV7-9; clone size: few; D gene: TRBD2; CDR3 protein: CASSRHLAGGHNEQYF; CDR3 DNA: TGTGCCAGCAGCCGTCATCTAGCGGGAGGTCACAACGAGCAGTACTTC
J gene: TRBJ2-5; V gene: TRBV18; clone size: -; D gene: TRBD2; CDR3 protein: CASSPSAGEKTQYF; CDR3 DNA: TGTGCCAGCTCACCATCGGCGGGAGAGAAGACCCAGTACTTC
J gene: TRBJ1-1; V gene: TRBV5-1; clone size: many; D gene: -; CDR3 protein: CASSSVMNEAFF; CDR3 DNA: TGCGCCAGCAGCTCGGTAATGAATGAAGCTTTCTTT
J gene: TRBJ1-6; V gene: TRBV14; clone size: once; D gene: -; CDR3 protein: CASSHTGSSPLHF; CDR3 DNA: TGTGCCAGCAGCCATACCGGATCGTCACCCCTCCACTTT
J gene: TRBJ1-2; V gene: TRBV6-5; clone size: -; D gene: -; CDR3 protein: CASSYRQFFNYGYTF; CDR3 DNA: TGTGCCAGCAGTTACAGACAGTTTTTTAACTATGGCTACACCTTC
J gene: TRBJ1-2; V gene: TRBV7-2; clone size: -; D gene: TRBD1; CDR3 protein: CASSLIPGQGIGGYTF; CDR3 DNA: TGTGCCAGCAGCTTGATCCCGGGACAGGGGATTGGTGGCTACACCTTC
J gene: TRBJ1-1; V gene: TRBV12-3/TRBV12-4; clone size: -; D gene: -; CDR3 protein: CASSHGLKTEAFF; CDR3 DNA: TGTGCCAGCAGTCACGGACTGAAAACTGAAGCTTTCTTT
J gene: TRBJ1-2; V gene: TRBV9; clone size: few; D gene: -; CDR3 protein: CASSVETGSGYTF; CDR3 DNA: TGTGCCAGCAGCGTAGAAACAGGGTCTGGCTACACCTTC